What follows describes a single T cell receptor beta chain. This clonotype showed up just a few times. Its target antigen remains unknown. Nothing much larger sits one base from this clone, and base qualities are not available. Library preparation was by RT-PCR. For sequencing, a NextSeq 550 was employed. TCRdb took the public reads, trimmed them with fastp at Q25, ran MiXCR for clone calling and kept in-frame beta chains. Each record represents a unique CDR3 protein, reported with the most common genes and DNA among its rows. In all, the sample holds fewer than 500,000 distinct CDR3 sequences, and 16% of those were seen once. The ten most abundant clones make up 6.5% to 7.5% of the sample. This specimen belongs to a study of patients and donors after allogeneic stem cell transplantation (dated by TCRdb to 2020 to 2022). Sequences DFQATT (CDR1) and SNEGSKA (CDR2) are obtained from the germline V gene (reference sequence). The CDR3 numbers 14 residues from cysteine through phenylalanine. Only CDR3 DNA remains: 42 bases, in frame from the first base. V drops 6 bases and J drops 1 base, leaving 15 bases in between.

Sequenced sample: blood, either unsorted or a sorted T cell fraction (not recorded which). This receptor was obtained from a human donor who was either an allogeneic HSCT recipient or a stem cell or donor lymphocyte infusion donor (not recorded which). It is not recorded whose cells these are; they may come from a transplant donor. The chain joins TRBV20-1 to TRBJ1-1, with no D gene named confidently. The sequenced DNA: TGCAGTGCCGCCGGACGGACCTGGAACACTGAAGCTTTCTTT. It encodes CSAAGRTWNTEAFF.